Listed below are T cell receptor beta chains from one sample, sequenced in a study of T cell responses to AZD1222 COVID-19 vaccine. The repertoire was sequenced with immunoSEQ multiplex PCR; TCRdb's copy has only in-frame clones and lacks some. This table has about 78,000 clones, 85% to 90% appearing once. The material was peripheral blood, obtained 28 days after the second AZD1222 dose. These receptors originate from an adult who received the AZD1222 COVID-19 vaccine. The conserved cysteine and the conserved F or W are not part of the CDR3 here. The order of the fields is V gene, J gene, clone size, CDR3 protein. Expanded clones are given a class, and other clones once, few, many or no size at all.

V gene: TRBV28
J gene: TRBJ1-2
clone size: .
CDR3 protein: ASSTPTGVYGYT

V gene: TRBV3-1/TRBV3-2
J gene: TRBJ1-2
clone size: .
CDR3 protein: ASSQAGRGYT

V gene: TRBV11-2
J gene: TRBJ1-2
clone size: .
CDR3 protein: ASSPRRDRTYGYT

V gene: TRBV18
J gene: TRBJ2-2
clone size: .
CDR3 protein: ASSTGTANTGELF

V gene: TRBV9
J gene: TRBJ2-2
clone size: .
CDR3 protein: ASSVLSGELF

V gene: TRBV30
J gene: TRBJ1-2
clone size: few
CDR3 protein: AWRDGGSYGYT

V gene: TRBV18
J gene: TRBJ2-6
clone size: .
CDR3 protein: ASSSGTGVSGANVLT

V gene: TRBV2
J gene: TRBJ1-1
clone size: .
CDR3 protein: ASSSGNTEAF

V gene: TRBV3-1/TRBV3-2
J gene: TRBJ2-3
clone size: .
CDR3 protein: ASSQDGVRTDTQY

V gene: TRBV6-5
J gene: TRBJ1-4
clone size: .
CDR3 protein: ASSYTNRREKLF

V gene: TRBV7-8
J gene: TRBJ1-6
clone size: .
CDR3 protein: ASSLVSQGPTNSPLH

V gene: TRBV6-5
J gene: .
clone size: .
CDR3 protein: ASRASETGELF

V gene: TRBV5-1
J gene: TRBJ2-5
clone size: .
CDR3 protein: ASSLGWRGKETQY

V gene: TRBV5-1
J gene: TRBJ2-2
clone size: .
CDR3 protein: ASSGLAGTDGELF

V gene: TRBV15
J gene: TRBJ2-7
clone size: few
CDR3 protein: ATSRDQYEQY

V gene: TRBV29-1
J gene: TRBJ2-1
clone size: .
CDR3 protein: SVWSSGGNHNEQF

V gene: TRBV28
J gene: TRBJ2-3
clone size: .
CDR3 protein: ASSLWGQGGDTQY

V gene: TRBV28
J gene: TRBJ2-3
clone size: .
CDR3 protein: ASTGLAYTDTQY

V gene: TRBV10-2
J gene: TRBJ1-1
clone size: .
CDR3 protein: ASSERRTGTEAF

V gene: TRBV24-1
J gene: TRBJ2-5
clone size: .
CDR3 protein: ATSDFAGVGETQY

V gene: TRBV6-4
J gene: TRBJ2-7
clone size: .
CDR3 protein: ASSDSGTGDYEQY

V gene: TRBV6-5
J gene: TRBJ2-7
clone size: .
CDR3 protein: ASTEGGDRVYEQY

V gene: TRBV9
J gene: TRBJ1-4
clone size: .
CDR3 protein: ASSVESRVREKLF

V gene: TRBV25-1
J gene: TRBJ2-6
clone size: .
CDR3 protein: ASSEPGANVLT

V gene: TRBV30
J gene: TRBJ2-6
clone size: .
CDR3 protein: AWTADGANVLT

V gene: TRBV4-1
J gene: TRBJ1-2
clone size: .
CDR3 protein: ASSLERDPSNYGYT

V gene: TRBV13
J gene: TRBJ2-7
clone size: .
CDR3 protein: ASSLGQGITTYEQY

V gene: TRBV6-5
J gene: TRBJ2-7
clone size: few
CDR3 protein: ASSYSAGRSYEQY

V gene: TRBV28
J gene: TRBJ2-7
clone size: .
CDR3 protein: ASSSGHGELY

V gene: TRBV14
J gene: TRBJ1-3
clone size: .
CDR3 protein: ASSQGWTGGYSGNTIY

V gene: TRBV7-2
J gene: TRBJ1-2
clone size: .
CDR3 protein: ASRSGPTGGYT

V gene: TRBV2
J gene: TRBJ2-7
clone size: once
CDR3 protein: ASRATGIWISYEQY

V gene: TRBV12-3/TRBV12-4
J gene: TRBJ2-7
clone size: .
CDR3 protein: ASSLVGEQY

V gene: TRBV6-5
J gene: TRBJ1-5
clone size: few
CDR3 protein: ASRSLPQGNQPQH

V gene: TRBV5-1
J gene: TRBJ1-2
clone size: .
CDR3 protein: ASSFGQATNYGYT

V gene: TRBV7-9
J gene: TRBJ1-1
clone size: .
CDR3 protein: ASSLGGEAF

V gene: TRBV5-6
J gene: TRBJ2-7
clone size: .
CDR3 protein: ASSLVGRADEQY